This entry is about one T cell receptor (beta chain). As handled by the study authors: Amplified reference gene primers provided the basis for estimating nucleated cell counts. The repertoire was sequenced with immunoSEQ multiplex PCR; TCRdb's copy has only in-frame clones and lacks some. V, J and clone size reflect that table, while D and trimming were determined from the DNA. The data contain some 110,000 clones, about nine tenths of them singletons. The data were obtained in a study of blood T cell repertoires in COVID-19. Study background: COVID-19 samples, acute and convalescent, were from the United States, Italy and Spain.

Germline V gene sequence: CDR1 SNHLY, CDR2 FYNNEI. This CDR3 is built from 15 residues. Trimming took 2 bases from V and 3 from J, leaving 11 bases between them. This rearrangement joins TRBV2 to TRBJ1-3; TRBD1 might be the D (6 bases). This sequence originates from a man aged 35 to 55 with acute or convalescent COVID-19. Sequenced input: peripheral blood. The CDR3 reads CASSEFSGVGNTIYF. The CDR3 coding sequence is TGTGCCAGCAGTGAATTTTCAGGGGTTGGAAACACCATATATTTT.